A single sample is the source of the 28 T cell receptor beta chains below, sequenced in a study of spatial heterogeneity in lung cancer. Time point defined: sample taken at primary tumor resection. Sequencing was performed on whole RNA extracted from tumor and nontumor lung tissue, or from frozen PBMC, and the material was left unsorted. TCRdb re-derived calls from the 5' RACE reads in MiXCR, one entry per CDR3 protein. Here the sample spans about 85,000 distinct CDR3 sequences, 15% to 25% being singletons. This specimen was PBMCs, taken at surgery. The source of these receptors is a male donor with early-stage non-small cell lung cancer.

A few counts support this clonotype. The chain uses TRBV14 and TRBJ2-7, with D perhaps TRBD1 or TRBD2 (6 bases each). The V gene lost 4 bases and the J gene lost 1 base, with 17 bases spanning the gap. The CDR3 length is 16 residues. Looked up from germline, CDR1 is SGHDN and CDR2 is FVKESK. The CDR3 reads CASSLKTGAFSYEQYF. The CDR3 nucleotides are TGTGCCAGCAGCCTAAAGACGGGGGCCTTTTCCTACGAGCAGTACTTC.

This clonotype turned up a few times. This chain links TRBV5-5 with TRBJ2-1, with D tentatively TRBD2 (6 bases). The germline gives CDR1 SGHKS, CDR2 YYEKEE (reference sequence). This CDR3 comprises 16 residues. The V end was cut by 3 bases, the J end by 4 bases, with 17 bases between. The CDR3 loop is CASSSGGLAPYNEQFF. CDR3 coding DNA: TGTGCCAGCAGCTCAGGTGGCCTAGCGCCATACAATGAGCAGTTCTTC.

This clonotype was seen a few times. This sequence joins TRBV15 and TRBJ2-5; D is unclear. Germline values: CDR1 LNHNV, CDR2 YYDKDF (reference sequence). Deletions cut 1 base from V and 5 bases from J, with 8 bases between. The CDR3 runs to 13 residues. Written as DNA, the CDR3 is TGTGCCACCAGCAGAGTTGAACCGGAGACCCAGTACTTC. Translating it yields CATSRVEPETQYF.

A few counts support this clonotype. A read error is likely, as this CDR3 ends without the conserved phenylalanine or tryptophan. The V and J genes are TRBV2 and TRBJ2-7; weak D call: TRBD2 (7 bases). From germline, CDR1 is SNHLY and CDR2 FYNNEI. V lost 6 bases, J lost 3 bases, and 15 bases lay in between. The CDR3 covers 14 residues. The CDR3: CASRAGHAIYEQYS. The CDR3 DNA sequence: TGTGCCAGCAGAGCGGGACACGCAATCTACGAGCAGTACTCC.

The CDR3 sequence is CSAREGPGPNTEAFF. The CDR3 region has the DNA TGCAGTGCTAGAGAAGGTCCGGGCCCAAACACTGAAGCTTTCTTT. V and J are TRBV20-1 and TRBJ1-1; D is ambiguous. This CDR3 comprises 15 residues. Looked up from germline, CDR1 is DFQATT and CDR2 is SNEGSKA (reference sequence). Trimming took 0 bases from V and 2 from J, leaving 13 bases between them.

The CDR3 nucleotides are TGCAGCGTTGATGGGGACAGCTATGGCTACACCTTC. Its translation: CSVDGDSYGYTF. This sequence joins TRBV29-1 and TRBJ1-2; 7 bases are shared with TRBD1. CDR3 length: 12 amino acids. Germline CDR1 SQVTM, CDR2 ANQGSEA. V was pared by 3 bases and J by 4 bases, with 2 bases of the junction left unmatched.

The chain combines TRBV6-5 with TRBJ1-2; D gene unclear. The CDR3 extends over 12 amino acids. Deletions cut 2 bases from V and 11 bases from J, with 12 bases between. Germline values: CDR1 MNHEY, CDR2 SVGAGI. The CDR3 DNA is TGTGCCAGCAGTTACATGGGTCGTGGGTACACCTTC. Its translation: CASSYMGRGYTF.

This clonotype was detected only a few times. This chain links TRBV15 with TRBJ1-5, with D tentatively TRBD1 (5 bases). This CDR3 has 15 amino acids. CDR1 is LNHNV, CDR2 YYDKDF, per germline (reference sequence). The germline V and J ends were trimmed by 0 bases and 0 bases, with 6 bases remaining between them. The CDR3 is CATSREGVSNQPQHF. The CDR3 DNA is TGTGCCACCAGCAGAGAAGGGGTTAGCAATCAGCCCCAGCATTTT. Complete variable domain (other parts from reference TRBV15 and TRBJ1-5): DAMVIQNPRYQVTQFGKPVTLSCSQTLNHNVMYWYQQKSSQAPKLLFHYYDKDFNNEADTPDNFQSRRPNTSFCFLDIRSPGLGDTAMYLCATSREGVSNQPQHFGDGTRLSIL.

This clonotype has a count of ten or more. V and J are TRBV4-2 and TRBJ2-1; 8 bases align to TRBD2. V lost 1 base to trimming and J lost 4 bases; unmatched junction nucleotides: 12. This CDR3 region has 18 residues. Per germline, CDR1 LGHNA and CDR2 YNFKEQ. The CDR3 loop reads CASSQGFGGLGVYNEQFF. The DNA for the CDR3 is TGTGCCAGCAGCCAAGGATTCGGGGGACTAGGAGTGTACAATGAGCAGTTCTTC.

This clonotype has only a few counts. The chain is built from TRBV12-3 or TRBV12-4 and TRBJ2-2; TRBD1 matches at 7 bases. After removal of 6 bases from V and 5 bases from J, the junction contained 3 bases not matched to a gene. The CDR3 spans 13 residues. Here the CDR3 DNA reads TGTGCCAGCAGGGCCAGGGGGACCGGGGAGCTGTTTTTT. Translated, it gives CASRARGTGELFF.

The gene calls are TRBV5-1 and TRBJ1-4; D perhaps matches TRBD1 (5 bases). V was pared by 4 bases and J by 7 bases, with 23 bases between. CDR3 length: 17 amino acids. Germline V CDR1 and CDR2: SGHRS, YFSETQ. The CDR3 nucleotides read TGCGCCAGCAGCCCGGCTGAGGGGACCCCCAATTTTGAAAAACTGTTTTTT. Translated, it gives CASSPAEGTPNFEKLFF.

The CDR3 spells CSAGGPWNEQYF. CDR3 DNA: TGCAGTGCAGGAGGGCCTTGGAACGAGCAGTACTTC. The genes are TRBV20-1 and TRBJ2-7, with D perhaps TRBD2 (6 bases). CDR1 DFQATT and CDR2 SNEGSKA come from the germline V gene (reference sequence). The CDR3 spans 12 residues. The V end was cut by 6 bases, the J end by 5 bases, with 14 bases between.

This chain joins TRBV4-2 and TRBJ1-2; possible D gene TRBD1, 6 bases. V gave up 0 bases and J gave up 4 bases, with 18 bases separating them. The CDR3 is made up of 17 amino acids. Germline V gene sequence: CDR1 LGHNA, CDR2 YNFKEQ. In DNA, the CDR3 is TGTGCCAGCAGCCAAGAAGGTCCCGGGGGCGGAATCTATGGCTACACCTTC. Its translation: CASSQEGPGGGIYGYTF.

The sample holds a few counts of this clonotype. The CDR3 nucleotides are TGCAGTGTTAACTCTGGACTAGCGGCCAGCACAGATACGCAGTATTTT. Its protein product is CSVNSGLAASTDTQYF. V gene TRBV20-1 combines with J gene TRBJ2-3; 10 bases line up with TRBD2. V trimming: 7 bases; J trimming: 0 bases; junction bases outside the gene matches: 10. Germline loops: CDR1 DFQATT, CDR2 SNEGSKA (reference sequence). The CDR3 contains 16 residues.

Turning to this clonotype: Germline and junction disagree at one end, which may indicate a read error. The gene calls are TRBV7-2 and TRBJ2-1, with D perhaps TRBD1 or TRBD2 (6 bases each). Germline CDR1 and CDR2: SGHTA and FQGNSA. The CDR3 has 16 residues. CDR3 in DNA: TGTGCCTGCAGCCCGGTAGCGGACAGCTCCTACAATGAGCAGTTCTTC. Its translation: CACSPVADSSYNEQFF.

This chain links TRBV7-2 with TRBJ2-5; 8 nucleotides align to TRBD2. With 1 base clipped from V and 7 bases from J, the junction kept 11 bases outside the gene matches. Germline V gene data show CDR1 as SGHTA and CDR2 as FQGNSA. The CDR3 loop spans 16 amino acids. As DNA, the CDR3 is TGTGCCAGCAGCTTAGACGGCGGGGGGCCTTTCGCGACCCAGTACTTC. Protein: CASSLDGGGPFATQYF.

Points on this clonotype: One base away lies a much larger clone, so this may be a sequencing read error. The CDR3 spells CSVVGLAPDTQYF. In nucleotides, the CDR3 is TGCAGCGTTGTGGGACTAGCCCCAGATACGCAGTATTTT. The chain has TRBV29-1 and TRBJ2-3, with 9 bases identical to TRBD2. The CDR3 is made up of 13 amino acids. Trimming cost V 4 bases and J 4 bases; bases outside gene matches: 3. Germline CDR1 SQVTM, CDR2 ANQGSEA.

This rearrangement joins TRBV12-3 or TRBV12-4 to TRBJ2-2; TRBD2 agrees at 13 bases. V lost 6 bases to trimming and J lost 6 bases; unmatched junction nucleotides: 7. This CDR3 contains 16 residues. CDR3 residues: CASSRGLAGSAGELFF. CDR3 sequence (DNA): TGTGCCAGCAGCAGGGGACTAGCGGGGTCGGCCGGGGAGCTGTTTTTT.

The chain couples TRBV7-2 to TRBJ2-2, with D uncertain. The CDR3 consists of 15 residues. Trimming took 4 bases from V and 0 from J, leaving 9 bases between them. CDR1 is SGHTA and CDR2 is FQGNSA in the germline V gene. The DNA for the CDR3 is TGTGCCAGCAGCTACTCTTCAGCGAACACCGGGGAGCTGTTTTTT. This encodes CASSYSSANTGELFF.

In this sample, this clonotype turned up a few times. The CDR3 protein is CASRRGDTDSYNEQFF. The DNA of the CDR3 is TGTGCCAGCAGAAGGGGGGACACCGACTCCTACAATGAGCAGTTCTTC. The chain employs TRBV28 and TRBJ2-1; possibly TRBD1 or TRBD2 for D (6 bases each). The CDR3 contains 16 residues. V lost 6 bases to trimming and J lost 0 bases, with 15 bases between them. CDR1 MDHEN and CDR2 SYDVKM come from the germline V gene.

In this sample, this clonotype turned up many times. J is TRBJ2-7 and V is TRBV5-1; tentative D call: TRBD1 (6 bases). This CDR3 spans 15 amino acids. CDR1 is SGHRS, CDR2 YFSETQ, per germline. Trimming removed 4 bases from V and 1 base from J, with 15 bases in between. The chain's CDR3 is CASSQGTSGSYEQYF. Written as DNA, the CDR3 is TGCGCCAGCAGCCAGGGGACCTCAGGGTCCTACGAGCAGTACTTC.

This chain links TRBV9 with TRBJ2-1; 13 nucleotides line up with TRBD2. V lost 1 base, J lost 10 bases, and 2 bases stayed unmatched. Germline lookup yields CDR1 SGDLS and CDR2 YYNGEE. The CDR3 runs to 14 residues. CDR3 loop: CASSVTGLAGEQFF. The CDR3 DNA reads TGTGCCAGCAGCGTAACGGGACTAGCGGGGGAGCAGTTCTTC.

The V call is TRBV7-6, the J call TRBJ2-5; TRBD1 might be the D (6 bases). Germline CDR1 and CDR2: SGHVS and FNYEAQ. CDR3 length: 14 residues. V dropped 3 bases and J dropped 2 bases, with 10 bases sitting between them. CDR3 sequence reads: CASSLGASQETQYF. The DNA for the CDR3 is TGTGCCAGCAGCTTGGGGGCCTCTCAAGAGACCCAGTACTTC. The variable domain in full, with the rest retrieved from reference TRBV7-6 and TRBJ2-5, is GAGVSQSPRYKVTKRGQDVALRCDPISGHVSLYWYRQALGQGPEFLTYFNYEAQQDKSGLPNDRFSAERPEGSISTLTIQRTEQRDSAMYRCASSLGASQETQYFGPGTRLLVL.

The rearrangement joins TRBV28 to TRBJ2-1; TRBD2 might be the D (5 bases). Trimming pared 7 bases from V and 10 bases from J, leaving 20 bases between. The germline gives CDR1 MDHEN, CDR2 SYDVKM. The CDR3 is 14 residues long. CDR3 nucleotide sequence: TGTGCCAGCATGGTCCAACGACCTTCGGGAGAGCAGTTCTTC. Translated: CASMVQRPSGEQFF.

There are a few counts of this clonotype. This rearrangement joins TRBV6-2 or TRBV6-3 to TRBJ2-1, with D unclear. The CDR3 runs 13 residues. Germline CDR1 MNHEY, CDR2 SVGEGT. The germline V and J ends were trimmed by 6 bases and 9 bases, with 15 bases remaining between them. CDR3 nucleotide sequence: TGTGCCAGCAGGCGACCCGATTTGACTGAGCAGTTCTTC. Protein: CASRRPDLTEQFF.

The chain has TRBV9 and TRBJ2-7, with 7 bases matching TRBD2. The ends lost 4 bases at V and 0 bases at J; junction bases unmatched: 10. The CDR3 has 16 residues. From germline, CDR1 is SGDLS and CDR2 YYNGEE. The chain's CDR3 is CASSPHTSASSYEQYF. DNA for the CDR3: TGTGCCAGCAGCCCTCACACTAGCGCTAGCTCCTACGAGCAGTACTTC.

The chain joins TRBV2 to TRBJ1-5; no firm D call. Per the germline V gene, CDR1 is SNHLY and CDR2 is FYNNEI. The CDR3 runs to 15 residues. V dropped 7 bases and J dropped 3 bases, with 16 bases sitting between them. This chain's CDR3 is CASTAGGRYNQPQHF. DNA of the CDR3: TGTGCCAGCACGGCAGGAGGGCGTTACAATCAGCCCCAGCATTTT.

This chain joins TRBV7-3 and TRBJ2-3, with D maybe TRBD2 (6 bases). Trimming left V 4 bases short and J 0 bases short, with 14 bases between. The CDR3 loop spans 16 amino acids. CDR1 and CDR2 (germline): SGHTA, FQGTGA. The CDR3 sequence is CASSSTGTPSTDTQYF. The CDR3 DNA follows: TGTGCCAGCAGCTCAACCGGGACTCCGAGCACAGATACGCAGTATTTT.